The table lists the clone carrying this T cell receptor (beta chain) with a few counts. The sample originates from a study of blood T cell repertoires in COVID-19. Looking at the study overall: Material from acute and convalescent COVID-19 was sourced from the United States, Italy and Spain. T cells, B-cell-depleted T cells, or PBMCs supplied cDNA or gDNA.

Residents of 24 US areas, aged roughly 18 to 90 years, made up the participants. Participants in the exposed group had met a COVID-19 case in the 2 weeks before joining the study. Assay: immunoSEQ multiplex PCR; the TCRdb copy retains only in-frame clones and omits some. The sample shows roughly 240,000 clones, about 87% of them seen only once. The V and J ends lost 2 bases and 5 bases respectively, with 12 bases between them. CDR3 length: 14 amino acids. Per the germline V gene, CDR1 is SGHTA and CDR2 is FQGTGA. The chain couples TRBV7-3 to TRBJ1-2; no definite D call. Source material: PBMCs or T cells enriched from blood (not recorded which). This receptor was obtained from a man in his forties or fifties who had been exposed to COVID-19. DNA of the CDR3: TGTGCCAGCAGCTTAGAAGGGAGGCTTTATGGCTACACCTTC. Translating gives CASSLEGRLYGYTF.